This T cell receptor beta chain was found in a study of T cell responses to AZD1222 COVID-19 vaccine. Libraries were prepared by immunoSEQ multiplex PCR; TCRdb keeps only in-frame clonotypes and omits some of them. The data contain some 110,000 clones, around 89% of them seen just once; the ten biggest clones take up around 4%. The CDR3 has 14 amino acids. Germline V gene data show CDR1 as SGHTA and CDR2 as FQGNSA. The ends were cut back, 4 bases at V and 0 bases at J, with 7 bases in the middle. Note on this clone: What it binds is not known.

Pooled in the analysis were second doses at about 4 or about 12 weeks. General study points: Just a handful of people given AZD1222 tested seropositive at baseline. Nearly half of spike-specific TCRs reportedly go after variant regions that carry no mutations.

The sequencing used peripheral blood, collected 28 days after the second AZD1222 dose. This sequence originates from an adult who received the AZD1222 COVID-19 vaccine. The chain has TRBV7-2 and TRBJ2-1, with D tentatively TRBD2 (6 bases). DNA for the CDR3: TGTGCCAGCAGCTCGGGACTCTCCTACAATGAGCAGTTCTTC. It encodes CASSSGLSYNEQFF.